Described below is a single T cell receptor beta chain sequence and its context. What it binds is not known. The sample originates from a study of T cells after yellow fever vaccination. General study points: Clones from primary vaccination mostly reappeared after the booster (about 97% CD4, over 85% CD8).

The ends were cut back, 1 base at V and 7 bases at J, with 17 bases in the middle. This CDR3 is built from 16 residues. Germline CDR1 SEHNR, CDR2 FQNEAQ (reference sequence). MiXCR was run by TCRdb on the 5' RACE reads, yielding one entry per CDR3 protein. The sample has under 600,000 distinct CDR3 sequences; about a fifth are singletons. This sample comprised PBMCs, obtained roughly 20 days after the first yellow fever vaccination. The sequence was obtained from a man between 18 and 29 years old who received the YFV17D yellow fever vaccine. The chain is built from TRBV7-9 and TRBJ1-3, with unresolved D. CDR3 region: CASSLGDPTNMNTIYF. DNA for the CDR3: TGTGCCAGCAGCTTAGGCGACCCGACCAACATGAACACCATATATTTT.